This entry lists 18 T cell receptor beta chains sequenced from one sample in a study of blood T cell repertoires in COVID-19. Sequenced by immunoSEQ multiplex PCR; TCRdb stores in-frame clones only, minus some. This table holds 120,000 or so clones, around 63% found once. The specimen sequenced was peripheral blood. These receptor sequences come from a woman between 70 and 85 years old with acute or convalescent COVID-19.

The chain joins TRBV5-1 to TRBJ1-6; a possible D gene is TRBD1 (5 bases). Germline V gene sequence: CDR1 SGHRS, CDR2 YFSETQ. The CDR3 spans 15 residues. V shed 4 bases and J shed 0 bases, with 8 bases lying between them. The CDR3 sequence: CASSPRASYNSPLHF. For the CDR3, the DNA is TGCGCCAGCAGCCCCAGGGCCTCCTATAATTCACCCCTCCACTTT.

The V gene is TRBV27, the J gene TRBJ1-1; TRBD1 aligns across 7 bases. The CDR3 runs 16 residues. Germline CDR1 and CDR2: MNHEY and SMNVEV (reference sequence). The junction had 13 bases not matched to a gene; V was cut back by 5 bases and J by 4 bases. The CDR3 is CASSLTQGLLGTEAFF. As DNA, the CDR3 is TGTGCCAGCAGTCTAACACAGGGGCTGCTGGGCACTGAAGCTTTCTTT.

This chain uses TRBV4-3 with TRBJ2-7; TRBD1 aligns across 7 bases. Germline lookup yields CDR1 LGHNA and CDR2 YSLEER. The CDR3 runs to 14 residues. V dropped 5 bases and J dropped 0; count of bases not matched to a gene: 4. CDR3 in amino acids: CASSTRTGSYEQYF. CDR3 in DNA: TGCGCCAGCAGCACCCGGACAGGCTCCTACGAGCAGTACTTC.

Many counts were recorded for this clone. V is TRBV7-9 and J is TRBJ1-2, with TRBD1 matching over 7 bases. Per the germline V gene, CDR1 is SEHNR and CDR2 is FQNEAQ (reference sequence). The CDR3 sequence is 16 residues long. The V gene end was trimmed by 0 bases and the J gene end by 0 bases; junction bases not matched to a gene: 4. In DNA, the CDR3 is TGTGCCAGCAGCTTAGCGGGACAGCTAGCTAACTATGGCTACACCTTC. Amino acid sequence: CASSLAGQLANYGYTF. The variable domain in full, with the rest retrieved from reference TRBV7-9 and TRBJ1-2, is DTGVSQNPRHKITKRGQNVTFRCDPISEHNRLYWYRQTLGQGPEFLTYFQNEAQLEKSRLLSDRFSAERPKGSFSTLEIQRTEQGDSAMYLCASSLAGQLANYGYTFGSGTRLTVV.

The rearrangement links TRBV28 to TRBJ1-2; 7 bases agree with TRBD1. The germline gives CDR1 MDHEN, CDR2 SYDVKM. With V trimmed by 9 bases and J by 5 bases, 6 bases remained unmatched. The CDR3 totals 12 residues. Written as DNA, the CDR3 is TGTGCCAGTCGGACAGGTTGGTATGGCTACACCTTC. Protein product: CASRTGWYGYTF.

The V gene is TRBV7-3, the J gene TRBJ2-1, with TRBD1 identical over 8 bases. The CDR3 totals 15 residues. V shed 5 bases and J 2 bases; nucleotides not matched to a gene: 5. The V gene's germline CDR1 is SGHTA and CDR2 FQGTGA. This CDR3 reads CASSPTGGTYNEQFF. CDR3 DNA sequence: TGTGCCAGCAGCCCAACAGGGGGTACCTACAATGAGCAGTTCTTC.

The V and J genes are TRBV6-5 and TRBJ2-3, with TRBD1 identical over 12 bases. V lost 5 bases and J lost 5; bases outside the gene matches: 5. Per germline, CDR1 MNHEY and CDR2 SVGAGI. The CDR3 totals 15 residues. CDR3 in amino acids: CASSIGTGGGDTQYF. The CDR3 nucleotides read TGTGCCAGCAGTATCGGGACAGGGGGCGGAGATACGCAGTATTTT.

This clone was counted only a few times. The chain recombines TRBV7-2 with TRBJ2-2; 8 nucleotides line up with TRBD1. Trimming at V came to 5 bases and at J to 8 bases, leaving 10 bases not matched to a gene. CDR3 size: 15 residues. Germline loops: CDR1 SGHTA, CDR2 FQGNSA. CDR3 bases: TGTGCCAGCAGCCCCACAGGGGGAAGCGCGGGGGAGCTGTTTTTT. It translates to CASSPTGGSAGELFF.

This chain connects TRBV11-2 to TRBJ1-3, with 8 positions matching TRBD1. The length of the CDR3 is 15 residues. Trimming took 6 bases from V and 2 from J; bases not matched to a gene: 6. CDR1 and CDR2 (germline): SGHAT, FQNNGV. Here the CDR3 reads CASRGQEIPGNTIYF. CDR3 DNA sequence: TGTGCCAGCAGGGGACAGGAAATCCCTGGAAACACCATATATTTT.

J is TRBJ1-5 and V is TRBV6-2 or TRBV6-3; a possible D gene is TRBD1 (5 bases). The CDR3 length is 15 residues. Deletions cut 2 bases from V and 1 base from J, with 9 bases between. Germline loops: CDR1 MNHEY, CDR2 SVGEGT. CDR3 DNA: TGTGCCAGCAGTTACGGGGGGACCAGCAATCAGCCCCAGCATTTT. Translation: CASSYGGTSNQPQHF.

The chain employs TRBV6-4 and TRBJ2-5; 7 nucleotides line up with TRBD2. The CDR3 runs to 16 residues. V shed 2 bases and J 5 bases; nucleotides not matched to a gene: 11. Germline CDR1 MRHNA, CDR2 SNTAGT. CDR3 in amino acids: CASSDPYGGRRETQYF. The CDR3 DNA sequence: TGTGCCAGCAGTGACCCATACGGCGGGAGAAGGGAGACCCAGTACTTC.

The V and J genes are TRBV11-2 and TRBJ2-1, with 12 bases aligning to TRBD1. The CDR3 runs 16 residues. V shed 3 bases and J 10 bases; nucleotides not matched to a gene: 10. Germline CDR1 and CDR2: SGHAT and FQNNGV. CDR3: CASSFHPGTGGKEQFF. The DNA of the CDR3 is TGTGCCAGCAGCTTCCATCCCGGGACAGGGGGCAAGGAGCAGTTCTTC.

V usage is TRBV24-1 and J usage is TRBJ2-1; 9 nucleotides match TRBD2. V was pared by 5 bases and J by 0 bases, with 7 bases of the junction left unmatched. This CDR3 is 17 amino acids long. Germline V gene sequence: CDR1 KGHDR, CDR2 SFDVKD. The CDR3 sequence: CATSGLAGSSSYNEQFF. The CDR3 nucleotides are TGTGCCACCAGTGGGCTAGCGGGGTCTAGCTCCTACAATGAGCAGTTCTTC.

The rearrangement joins TRBV5-4 to TRBJ2-5; the D gene is possibly TRBD2 (5 bases). Germline CDR1 SGHNT, CDR2 YYREEE (reference sequence). Trimming stripped 4 bases from V and 2 bases from J, with 21 bases between. CDR3 length: 17 amino acids. CDR3 amino acids: CASSPGGMQASQETQYF. The CDR3 region has the DNA TGTGCCAGCAGCCCTGGAGGTATGCAGGCATCTCAAGAGACCCAGTACTTC.

In this sample, this clone turned up once. CDR3 in amino acids: CASSYTRSENQPQHF. The CDR3 DNA reads TGTGCCAGCAGTTACACTAGAAGTGAAAATCAGCCCCAGCATTTT. J is TRBJ1-5 and V is TRBV6-5; no firm D call. Looked up from germline, CDR1 is MNHEY and CDR2 is SVGAGI. V dropped 2 bases and J dropped 4 bases, with 12 bases sitting between them. The CDR3 spans 15 residues.

This chain uses TRBV6-5 with TRBJ1-2; D perhaps matches TRBD1 (5 bases). Trimming took off 0 bases at V and 4 bases at J, with 6 bases between the two ends. CDR1 and CDR2 from the germline V gene are MNHEY and SVGAGI. The CDR3 is 13 residues long. CDR3 protein: CASSYSTVYGYTF. The CDR3 DNA sequence: TGTGCCAGCAGTTACTCGACAGTCTATGGCTACACCTTC.

This clone was counted a single time. The rearrangement joins TRBV2 to TRBJ2-1; TRBD1 agrees at 9 bases. The CDR3 spans 12 residues. J gave up 9 bases and V 6 bases, and 3 bases lay outside the gene matches. Germline CDR1 reads SNHLY; CDR2 reads FYNNEI. This CDR3 is CASRADRGEQFF. Written as DNA, the CDR3 is TGTGCCAGCAGGGCGGACAGGGGTGAGCAGTTCTTC.

This clone came up many times. V usage is TRBV10-1 and J usage is TRBJ2-2; D ambiguous. Trimming pared 3 bases from V and 5 bases from J, leaving 7 bases between. Germline CDR1 WNHNN, CDR2 SYGVQD (reference sequence). The CDR3 runs 13 residues. CDR3 protein: CASSDYRTGELFF. The CDR3, as DNA: TGCGCCAGCAGTGATTACAGAACCGGGGAGCTGTTTTTT.